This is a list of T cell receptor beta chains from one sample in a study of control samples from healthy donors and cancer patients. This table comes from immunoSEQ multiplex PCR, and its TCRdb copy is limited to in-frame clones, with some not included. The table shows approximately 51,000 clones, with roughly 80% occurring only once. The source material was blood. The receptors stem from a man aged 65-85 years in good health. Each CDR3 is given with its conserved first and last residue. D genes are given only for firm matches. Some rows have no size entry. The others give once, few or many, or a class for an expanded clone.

CDR3aa: CASSSGGDRDSPLHF; CDR3nt: TGTGCCAGCAGCTCTGGGGGGGACAGGGATTCACCCCTCCACTTT; d_gene: TRBD1; j_gene: TRBJ1-6; v_gene: TRBV5-4; abundance: NA
CDR3aa: CATHPGQARFDGNEKLFF; CDR3nt: TGTGCCACCCATCCCGGACAGGCCCGTTTTGATGGTAATGAAAAACTGTTTTTT; d_gene: TRBD1; j_gene: TRBJ1-4; v_gene: TRBV19; abundance: NA
CDR3aa: CASSLAGLVETQYF; CDR3nt: TGTGCCAGCAGCTTAGCGGGACTAGTCGAGACCCAGTACTTC; d_gene: TRBD2; j_gene: TRBJ2-5; v_gene: TRBV7-9; abundance: once
CDR3aa: CATSRDRGVNTEAFF; CDR3nt: TGTGCCACCAGCAGAGATCGAGGGGTTAACACTGAAGCTTTCTTT; d_gene: NA; j_gene: TRBJ1-1; v_gene: TRBV15; abundance: NA
CDR3aa: CASSETNYGYTF; CDR3nt: TGTGCCAGCAGTGAAACTAACTATGGCTACACCTTC; d_gene: NA; j_gene: TRBJ1-2; v_gene: TRBV2; abundance: NA
CDR3aa: CALTRGYNEQFF; CDR3nt: TGTGCCTTAACGCGGGGCTACAATGAGCAGTTCTTC; d_gene: NA; j_gene: TRBJ2-1; v_gene: TRBV30; abundance: NA
CDR3aa: CASTKGLYSPLHF; CDR3nt: TGTGCCAGCACCAAGGGGTTGTATTCACCCCTCCACTTT; d_gene: NA; j_gene: TRBJ1-6; v_gene: TRBV7-9; abundance: few
CDR3aa: CTSRDLIYNEQFF; CDR3nt: TGTACCTCTCGGGACTTAATATACAATGAGCAGTTCTTC; d_gene: NA; j_gene: TRBJ2-1; v_gene: TRBV7-9; abundance: NA
CDR3aa: CASGRADLYEQFF; CDR3nt: TGTGCCAGCGGGAGGGCGGATTTATATGAGCAGTTCTTC; d_gene: TRBD2; j_gene: TRBJ2-1; v_gene: TRBV6-5; abundance: once
CDR3aa: CASSHLPLGTAPEETQYF; CDR3nt: TGTGCCAGCAGCCACCTACCGTTAGGGACAGCACCTGAAGAGACCCAGTACTTC; d_gene: TRBD1; j_gene: TRBJ2-5; v_gene: TRBV4-2; abundance: NA
CDR3aa: CASRKGGEKLFF; CDR3nt: TGTGCCAGCAGGAAGGGTGGTGAAAAACTGTTTTTT; d_gene: NA; j_gene: TRBJ1-4; v_gene: TRBV12-3/TRBV12-4; abundance: NA
CDR3aa: CASSSTGTRADYEQYF; CDR3nt: TGTGCCAGCAGCTCGACCGGGACAAGGGCCGACTACGAGCAGTACTTC; d_gene: NA; j_gene: TRBJ2-7; v_gene: TRBV5-6; abundance: once
CDR3aa: CASQSGTGLYNEQFF; CDR3nt: TGTGCCTCTCAATCCGGGACAGGCCTCTACAATGAGCAGTTCTTC; d_gene: TRBD1; j_gene: TRBJ2-1; v_gene: TRBV30; abundance: NA
CDR3aa: CASSLVGQPTGYEQYF; CDR3nt: TGTGCCAGCAGCTTAGTAGGCCAACCGACGGGGTACGAGCAGTACTTC; d_gene: NA; j_gene: TRBJ2-7; v_gene: TRBV7-8; abundance: NA
CDR3aa: CATSRDQGSETQYF; CDR3nt: TGTGCCACCAGCAGAGATCAGGGGTCGGAGACCCAGTACTTC; d_gene: NA; j_gene: TRBJ2-5; v_gene: TRBV15; abundance: once
CDR3aa: CASSSYRGNTGELFF; CDR3nt: TGTGCCAGCAGCTCCTACAGAGGAAACACCGGGGAGCTGTTTTTT; d_gene: NA; j_gene: TRBJ2-2; v_gene: TRBV11-3; abundance: NA
CDR3aa: CASRGDLSLAFF; CDR3nt: TGTGCCAGCAGAGGGGACCTCAGTTTGGCTTTCTTT; d_gene: NA; j_gene: TRBJ1-1; v_gene: TRBV2; abundance: NA
CDR3aa: CASQGGLSTDTQYF; CDR3nt: TGTGCCAGCCAAGGGGGACTTAGCACAGATACGCAGTATTTT; d_gene: NA; j_gene: TRBJ2-3; v_gene: TRBV19; abundance: few
CDR3aa: CASSLLQGEKLFF; CDR3nt: TGTGCCAGCAGCTTATTACAGGGTGAAAAACTGTTTTTT; d_gene: NA; j_gene: TRBJ1-4; v_gene: TRBV7-9; abundance: NA
CDR3aa: CARRIRVRYSNQPQHF; CDR3nt: TGTGCCCGGCGGATTCGTGTACGGTATAGCAATCAGCCCCAGCATTTT; d_gene: NA; j_gene: TRBJ1-5; v_gene: TRBV24-1; abundance: NA
CDR3aa: CASSSGQTQRYQETQYF; CDR3nt: TGTGCCAGCAGCTCCGGACAAACCCAAAGGTACCAAGAGACCCAGTACTTC; d_gene: NA; j_gene: TRBJ2-5; v_gene: TRBV7-9; abundance: NA
CDR3aa: CASSLGAATDTQYF; CDR3nt: TGTGCCAGCAGCTTAGGCGCAGCCACAGATACGCAGTATTTT; d_gene: NA; j_gene: TRBJ2-3; v_gene: TRBV11-2; abundance: NA
CDR3aa: CAWTGEVNTEAFF; CDR3nt: TGTGCCTGGACCGGGGAGGTGAACACTGAAGCTTTCTTT; d_gene: NA; j_gene: TRBJ1-1; v_gene: TRBV30; abundance: NA
CDR3aa: CASSQDLGDNSYEQYF; CDR3nt: TGTGCCAGCAGCCAAGATCTTGGGGACAACTCCTACGAGCAGTACTTC; d_gene: NA; j_gene: TRBJ2-7; v_gene: TRBV4-2; abundance: NA
CDR3aa: CASSVLGQLGGETQYF; CDR3nt: TGCGCCAGCAGCGTTCTGGGACAGCTGGGGGGAGAGACCCAGTACTTC; d_gene: NA; j_gene: TRBJ2-5; v_gene: TRBV5-1; abundance: once
CDR3aa: CASSLEAREQYF; CDR3nt: TGTGCCAGCAGCTTGGAAGCGCGCGAGCAGTACTTC; d_gene: NA; j_gene: TRBJ2-7; v_gene: TRBV7-9; abundance: NA
CDR3aa: CASTASSANTGELFF; CDR3nt: TGTGCCAGCACGGCGTCTAGCGCGAACACCGGGGAGCTGTTTTTT; d_gene: NA; j_gene: TRBJ2-2; v_gene: TRBV2; abundance: few
CDR3aa: CASSLSGTFTDTQYF; CDR3nt: TGTGCCAGCAGCTTAAGCGGGACCTTCACAGATACGCAGTATTTT; d_gene: TRBD2; j_gene: TRBJ2-3; v_gene: TRBV7-2; abundance: NA
CDR3aa: CASSLPERAKQFF; CDR3nt: TGTGCCAGCAGCTTGCCTGAGAGGGCTAAGCAGTTCTTC; d_gene: NA; j_gene: TRBJ2-1; v_gene: TRBV5-8; abundance: NA
CDR3aa: CASSIKETQYF; CDR3nt: TGTGCCAGTAGTATAAAAGAGACCCAGTACTTC; d_gene: NA; j_gene: TRBJ2-5; v_gene: TRBV19; abundance: NA
CDR3aa: CASSLEGRVNEQFF; CDR3nt: TGTGCCAGCAGCTTAGAGGGAAGGGTCAATGAGCAGTTCTTC; d_gene: NA; j_gene: TRBJ2-1; v_gene: TRBV7-9; abundance: NA
CDR3aa: CASSPWGQGNEQFF; CDR3nt: TGTGCCAGCAGTCCGTGGGGACAGGGGAATGAGCAGTTCTTC; d_gene: TRBD1; j_gene: TRBJ2-1; v_gene: TRBV7-9; abundance: NA
CDR3aa: CASSYSRRGTDTQYF; CDR3nt: TGTGCCAGCAGTTACTCGAGACGGGGAACAGATACGCAGTATTTT; d_gene: NA; j_gene: TRBJ2-3; v_gene: TRBV6-5; abundance: once
CDR3aa: CAIRVGSDTGELFF; CDR3nt: TGTGCCATCAGGGTGGGGTCGGACACCGGGGAGCTGTTTTTT; d_gene: NA; j_gene: TRBJ2-2; v_gene: TRBV10-3; abundance: NA
CDR3aa: CAWSVGGTQYF; CDR3nt: TGTGCCTGGAGTGTAGGGGGGACCCAGTACTTC; d_gene: NA; j_gene: TRBJ2-5; v_gene: TRBV30; abundance: NA
CDR3aa: CASSISWTGLNQPQHF; CDR3nt: TGTGCCAGTAGTATATCCTGGACAGGATTAAATCAGCCCCAGCATTTT; d_gene: TRBD1; j_gene: TRBJ1-5; v_gene: TRBV19; abundance: NA
CDR3aa: CASSTGLAFYNEQFF; CDR3nt: TGCGCCAGCAGCACGGGACTAGCCTTTTACAATGAGCAGTTCTTC; d_gene: TRBD2; j_gene: TRBJ2-1; v_gene: TRBV5-1; abundance: NA
CDR3aa: CSANTNTEAFF; CDR3nt: TGCAGTGCCAATACTAACACTGAAGCTTTCTTT; d_gene: NA; j_gene: TRBJ1-1; v_gene: TRBV20-1; abundance: few
CDR3aa: CASRADLPNEQFF; CDR3nt: TGTGCCAGCAGGGCGGACCTTCCTAATGAGCAGTTCTTC; d_gene: NA; j_gene: TRBJ2-1; v_gene: TRBV2; abundance: NA
CDR3aa: CATSPGADNTEAFF; CDR3nt: TGTGCCACCAGTCCAGGGGCGGATAACACTGAAGCTTTCTTT; d_gene: NA; j_gene: TRBJ1-1; v_gene: TRBV15; abundance: NA
CDR3aa: CASSIEGVNGYTF; CDR3nt: TGTGCCAGTAGTATAGAGGGAGTGAATGGCTACACCTTC; d_gene: NA; j_gene: TRBJ1-2; v_gene: TRBV19; abundance: NA
CDR3aa: CASSLGGGRALDGYTF; CDR3nt: TGTGCCAGCAGCTTAGGGGGGGGCAGGGCCTTAGATGGCTACACCTTC; d_gene: NA; j_gene: TRBJ1-2; v_gene: TRBV7-9; abundance: NA
CDR3aa: CASSLDRLPARSGNTIYF; CDR3nt: TGTGCCAGCAGCTTAGATAGGCTGCCCGCTCGATCTGGAAACACCATATATTTT; d_gene: NA; j_gene: TRBJ1-3; v_gene: TRBV7-6; abundance: NA
CDR3aa: CASSLGPGEIYGYTF; CDR3nt: TGTGCCAGCAGTTTGGGACCCGGGGAGATCTATGGCTACACCTTC; d_gene: NA; j_gene: TRBJ1-2; v_gene: TRBV28; abundance: NA
CDR3aa: CASSYIGEQYF; CDR3nt: TGTGCCAGCAGTTACATTGGTGAGCAGTACTTC; d_gene: NA; j_gene: TRBJ2-7; v_gene: TRBV6-5; abundance: NA
CDR3aa: CASSFRTSGRTPHEQYF; CDR3nt: TGTGCCAGCAGCTTCCGGACTAGCGGGAGAACACCCCACGAGCAGTACTTC; d_gene: TRBD2; j_gene: TRBJ2-7; v_gene: TRBV5-5; abundance: NA
CDR3aa: CASSSEHGSGNTIYF; CDR3nt: TGCGCCAGCAGCTCGGAGCACGGCTCTGGAAACACCATATATTTT; d_gene: NA; j_gene: TRBJ1-3; v_gene: TRBV5-1; abundance: NA
CDR3aa: CAWRSGRINTEAFF; CDR3nt: TGTGCCTGGAGGTCCGGACGGATTAACACTGAAGCTTTCTTT; d_gene: NA; j_gene: TRBJ1-1; v_gene: TRBV30; abundance: medium-sized
CDR3aa: CASSRQVTGELFF; CDR3nt: TGTGCCAGCAGCCGACAGGTGACCGGGGAGCTGTTTTTT; d_gene: NA; j_gene: TRBJ2-2; v_gene: TRBV7-9; abundance: NA
CDR3aa: CASSLVGTVYEQYF; CDR3nt: TGTGCCAGCAGCTTAGTGGGGACAGTCTACGAGCAGTACTTC; d_gene: TRBD1; j_gene: TRBJ2-7; v_gene: TRBV11-2; abundance: NA
CDR3aa: CASSFMRQGEDEQYF; CDR3nt: TGCGCCAGCAGCTTCATGCGACAGGGAGAAGACGAGCAGTACTTC; d_gene: TRBD1; j_gene: TRBJ2-7; v_gene: TRBV5-1; abundance: NA
CDR3aa: CASSLPITGTGLREKLFF; CDR3nt: TGTGCCAGCAGCTTGCCTATTACCGGGACAGGGTTGAGAGAAAAACTGTTTTTT; d_gene: TRBD1; j_gene: TRBJ1-4; v_gene: TRBV5-6; abundance: NA
CDR3aa: CASSLDTELNEKLFF; CDR3nt: TGTGCCAGCAGCTTAGATACTGAACTGAATGAAAAACTGTTTTTT; d_gene: NA; j_gene: TRBJ1-4; v_gene: TRBV7-4; abundance: NA
CDR3aa: CASRPTGGLGYTF; CDR3nt: TGTGCCAGTAGGCCGACAGGGGGCCTTGGCTACACCTTC; d_gene: TRBD1; j_gene: TRBJ1-2; v_gene: TRBV19; abundance: NA
CDR3aa: CASRIAVTSTDTQYF; CDR3nt: TGTGCCAGCAGGATAGCGGTGACTAGCACAGATACGCAGTATTTT; d_gene: NA; j_gene: TRBJ2-3; v_gene: TRBV27; abundance: NA